Listed below are T cell receptor beta chains from one sample, sequenced in a study of OX40 agonist ivuxolimab in advanced cancers. TCRdb keeps only in-frame clones here, not all; method: immunoSEQ multiplex PCR. Altogether approximately 64,000 clones are present, just under 85% being singletons, with the ten largest covering 3% to 4%. The source was CD4+ or CD8+ T cells sorted from blood, collected in a trial of the OX40 agonist ivuxolimab. These receptors originate from an adult with an advanced solid tumor such as melanoma, head and neck, liver or kidney cancer. CDR3s include the opening cysteine and the closing phenylalanine or tryptophan. D genes are given only for firm matches.

TRBV11-2	NA	TRBJ2-7	15	TGTGCCAGCAGCTTACAGGACGGAAGCTCCTACGAGCAGTACTTC	CASSLQDGSSYEQYF
TRBV4-2	NA	TRBJ2-7	16	TGTGCCAGCAGCCAAGAAATCGGGAGATTCTCCTACGAGCAGTACTTC	CASSQEIGRFSYEQYF
TRBV6-1	NA	TRBJ2-7	15	TGTGCCAGCAGTGAAGCGAGGGCCGGGACCTACGAGCAGTACTTC	CASSEARAGTYEQYF
TRBV7-9	NA	TRBJ2-5	17	TGTGCCAGCAGCCCCCGCCGGGGTTTGGGGGTTGGAGAGGCCCAGTACTTC	CASSPRRGLGVGEAQYF
TRBV6-6	TRBD1	TRBJ2-5	16	TGTGCCAGCAGTTCTCCGGACAGGGAGCTTCAAGAGACCCAGTACTTC	CASSSPDRELQETQYF
TRBV7-9	NA	TRBJ1-2	14	TGTGCCAGCAGCCCCGTGCCTAAGGCCTATGGCTACACCTTC	CASSPVPKAYGYTF
TRBV28	TRBD1	TRBJ2-5	14	TGTGCCAGCAGTCGATCAGGGGGCGGTGAGACCCAGTACTTC	CASSRSGGGETQYF
TRBV4-3	NA	TRBJ2-7	15	TGCGCCAGCAGCCAAGAGGGTCGCTCCCGTGACGAGCAGTACTTC	CASSQEGRSRDEQYF
TRBV10-3	NA	TRBJ2-1	11	TGTGCCATCACGGGTGACAATGAGCAGTTCTTC	CAITGDNEQFF
TRBV6-5	TRBD1	TRBJ2-2	16	TGTGCCAGCAGTTACTCACAGGGGCTCAACACCGGGGAGCTGTTTTTT	CASSYSQGLNTGELFF
TRBV6-6	NA	TRBJ1-5	13	TGTGCCAGCAAGGCAGGCCAGGGTCAGCCCCAGCATTTT	CASKAGQGQPQHF
TRBV5-1	NA	TRBJ2-7	12	TGCGCCAGCAGCTTGGCCCCAGGGCAGCAGTACTTC	CASSLAPGQQYF
TRBV10-2	NA	TRBJ2-4	15	TGCGCCAGCAGGGAACAGTCGGAAGCCAAAAACATTCAGTACTTC	CASREQSEAKNIQYF
TRBV4-1	NA	TRBJ2-7	18	TGCGCCAGCAGCCAAGATTCTCCGGATTCCGGGACGACCTACGAGCAGTACTTC	CASSQDSPDSGTTYEQYF
TRBV2	TRBD2	TRBJ2-3	17	TGTGCCAGCAGTCAATACGCACTAGCGACTAGCACAGATACGCAGTATTTT	CASSQYALATSTDTQYF
TRBV30	NA	TRBJ2-2	14	TGTGCCTGGAGTGAGGGGCTTGACGGGGGGGAGCTGTTTTTT	CAWSEGLDGGELFF
TRBV14	NA	TRBJ2-7	16	TGTGCCAGCAGCCAAAGGAGCCTCATGGGAGCCTACGAGCAGTACTTC	CASSQRSLMGAYEQYF
TRBV21-1	NA	TRBJ1-1	15	TGTGCCAGCAGCCACCGACCTGTTGGGTGCACTGAAGCTTTCTTT	CASSHRPVGCTEAFF
TRBV9	TRBD1	TRBJ1-4	15	TGTGCCAGCAGCTCAGGGGGTGCGGCTAATGAAAAACTGTTTTTT	CASSSGGAANEKLFF